Below, 30 T cell receptor beta chains from the same sample are listed, as sequenced in a study of technical replicates of blood from a handful of donors. Repertoires were generated with immunoSEQ multiplex PCR, while TCRdb's copy carries only in-frame clones and drops some. The data contain some 30,000 clones, about 92% of them seen just once; the ten biggest clones take up 4.1%. Sequencing input: PBMCs. The source of these receptors is a human donor in good health. Some clones in this sample may be carry-over from other donors' samples.

The chain recombines TRBV4-1 with TRBJ2-7; 10 positions match TRBD2. The J segment lost 1 base and the V segment lost 2 bases, leaving 8 bases of the junction unmatched. In germline, CDR1 is MGHRA, CDR2 YSYEKL. The CDR3 is 17 amino acids. CDR3 region: CASSQLPRTSGSYEQYF. CDR3 DNA sequence: TGCGCCAGCAGCCAATTACCTAGGACTAGCGGTTCCTACGAGCAGTACTTC.

Here the CDR3 DNA reads TGTGCCTGGGGTTACAGGGGTTCACCCCTCCACTTT. Its protein is CAWGYRGSPLHF. The chain employs TRBV30 and TRBJ1-6; 7 bases fit TRBD1. Trimming removed 5 bases from V and 9 bases from J; junction bases left unmatched: 4. CDR1 GTSNPN and CDR2 SVGIG come from the germline V gene (reference sequence). The CDR3 runs to 12 residues.

The V and J genes are TRBV6-1 and TRBJ1-1; D gene ambiguous. Germline CDR1 and CDR2: MNHNS and SASEGT. The length of the CDR3 is 11 residues. V gave up 7 bases and J gave up 1 base, with 4 bases separating them. CDR3: CASTQNTEAFF. CDR3 nucleotide sequence: TGTGCCAGCACCCAGAACACTGAAGCTTTCTTT.

The chain carries TRBV7-9 and TRBJ1-1, with a possible D match to TRBD1 (6 bases). This CDR3 has 13 residues. The germline V and J ends were trimmed by 5 bases and 3 bases, with 10 bases remaining between them. CDR1 and CDR2 from the germline V gene are SEHNR and FQNEAQ (reference sequence). This chain's CDR3 is CASSPQGHTEAFF. The CDR3 DNA sequence: TGTGCCAGCAGCCCTCAGGGGCACACTGAAGCTTTCTTT.

The chain couples TRBV7-3 to TRBJ2-3, with 11 nucleotides matching TRBD2. This CDR3 is built from 15 residues. Germline CDR1 and CDR2: SGHTA and FQGTGA. The ends lost 3 bases at V and 5 bases at J; junction bases unmatched: 4. CDR3 region: CASSFSGGAGDTQYF. Here the CDR3 DNA reads TGTGCCAGCAGCTTTAGCGGGGGGGCCGGAGATACGCAGTATTTT. The full variable domain, with the rest looked up from reference TRBV7-3 and TRBJ2-3, is GAGVSQTPSNKVTEKGKYVELRCDPISGHTALYWYRQSLGQGPEFLIYFQGTGAADDSGLPNDRFFAVRPEGSVSTLKIQRTERGDSAVYLCASSFSGGAGDTQYFGPGTRLTVL.

V and J are TRBV6-5 and TRBJ1-4; D is perhaps TRBD1 (6 bases). Trimming removed 6 bases from V and 16 bases from J, with 21 bases in between. Germline CDR1 reads MNHEY; CDR2 reads SVGAGI. The CDR3 contains 13 residues. The CDR3 DNA reads as TGTGCCAGCAGATCAAGACAGGTCCCTGGGGAGTTTTTT. It is translated as CASRSRQVPGEFF.

The V call is TRBV30, the J call TRBJ2-2, with TRBD1 identical over 9 bases. Germline V gives CDR1 GTSNPN, CDR2 SVGIG (reference sequence). The CDR3 covers 15 residues. The trim removed 0 bases at V and 4 bases at J, leaving 3 bases unmatched. The chain's CDR3 is CAWSVQDRGTGELFF. CDR3 coding DNA: TGTGCCTGGAGTGTACAGGACAGGGGCACCGGGGAGCTGTTTTTT.

The genes are TRBV29-1 and TRBJ1-2; no clear D gene. V was trimmed by 4 bases and J by 0 bases, leaving 18 bases between them. CDR1 and CDR2 from the germline V gene are SQVTM and ANQGSEA. The CDR3 has 16 amino acids. The CDR3 sequence: CSVVRPDPHTNYGYTF. Here the CDR3 DNA reads TGCAGCGTTGTGAGGCCAGACCCCCACACTAACTATGGCTACACCTTC.

The rearrangement uses TRBV7-6 and TRBJ1-2; D not certain. V was shortened by 4 bases and J by 0 bases, with 27 bases between the two germline ends. The CDR3 extends over 20 amino acids. CDR1 SGHVS and CDR2 FNYEAQ come from the germline V gene. The CDR3 coding sequence is TGTGCCAGCAGCTCCGGCCGTAACTGGGCGGGAGAAACAACTAACTATGGCTACACCTTC. Protein: CASSSGRNWAGETTNYGYTF.

CDR3 sequence: CASSFPIAGGSGEQYF. As DNA, the CDR3 is TGTGCCAGCAGTTTCCCTATAGCAGGGGGGAGCGGGGAGCAGTACTTC. This chain uses TRBV6-5 with TRBJ2-7; perhaps TRBD1 as D (7 bases). Germline CDR1 is MNHEY and CDR2 is SVGAGI. Trimming shortened V by 4 bases and J by 7 bases, and 23 bases separated the two germline ends. CDR3 length equals 16 residues.

The chain has TRBV4-1 and TRBJ2-3; 12 positions match TRBD2. This CDR3 spans 17 amino acids. After removal of 8 bases from V and 1 base from J, the junction contained 10 bases not matched to a gene. Looked up from germline, CDR1 is MGHRA and CDR2 is YSYEKL. The CDR3 DNA follows: TGCGCCAGCGGTCTAGCGGGAGGGCGGGGTGGCACAGATACGCAGTATTTT. Translated, it gives CASGLAGGRGGTDTQYF.

J is TRBJ1-1 and V is TRBV11-2; 9 bases map to TRBD1. The CDR3 sequence is 16 residues long. The ends lost 2 bases at V and 1 base at J; junction bases unmatched: 5. Germline CDR1 and CDR2: SGHAT and FQNNGV. DNA for the CDR3: TGTGCCAGCAGCTTAACAACAGGGGGCGCGAACACTGAAGCTTTCTTT. As protein: CASSLTTGGANTEAFF.

The rearrangement uses TRBV4-2 and TRBJ2-6, with D perhaps matching TRBD1 (7 bases). The CDR3 totals 16 residues. From germline, CDR1 is LGHNA and CDR2 YNFKEQ. V lost 0 bases and J 3 bases, leaving 9 bases between the germline ends. The CDR3 protein is CASSQDQGGGANVLTF. Written as DNA, the CDR3 is TGTGCCAGCAGCCAAGATCAGGGGGGTGGGGCCAACGTCCTGACTTTC.

This chain uses TRBV5-1 with TRBJ2-3; tentatively, D is TRBD1 (6 bases). Per germline, CDR1 SGHRS and CDR2 YFSETQ. The CDR3 runs to 15 residues. V lost 2 bases, J lost 3 bases, and 13 bases lay in between. CDR3 DNA: TGCGCCAGCAGCTTTAAGGGGGAAACAACAGATACGCAGTATTTT. Its protein is CASSFKGETTDTQYF. Complete variable domain (other parts from reference TRBV5-1 and TRBJ2-3): KAGVTQTPRYLIKTRGQQVTLSCSPISGHRSVSWYQQTPGQGLQFLFEYFSETQRNKGNFPGRFSGRQFSNSRSEMNVSTLELGDSALYLCASSFKGETTDTQYFGPGTRLTVL.

The V and J genes are TRBV4-3 and TRBJ2-2; 7 bases map to TRBD2. Germline CDR1 reads LGHNA; CDR2 reads YSLEER. J lost 8 bases, V lost 4 bases, and 10 bases had no gene match. CDR3 length: 15 residues. For the CDR3, the DNA is TGCGCCAGCAGCCGGGGACTACTCGACGGAGGGGAGCTGTTTTTT. Its protein is CASSRGLLDGGELFF.

As regards this clone: The junction differs from germline at one of its ends, possibly a read error. This rearrangement joins TRBV13 to TRBJ2-7; a weak D match, TRBD2 (6 bases). The germline V gene encodes CDR1 PRHDT and CDR2 FYEKMQ (reference sequence). The CDR3 consists of 15 residues. The CDR3 region has the DNA TGTGCCAGCACCTTAGGGCCTACGGGAGAGTACGAGCAGTACTTC. This gives the protein CASTLGPTGEYEQYF.

The table lists this clone with a few counts. The rearrangement uses TRBV2 and TRBJ2-2; tentatively, D is TRBD1 (6 bases). The CDR3 loop spans 11 amino acids. The V end was cut by 6 bases, the J end by 13 bases, with 12 bases between. Germline V gives CDR1 SNHLY, CDR2 FYNNEI. In nucleotides, the CDR3 is TGTGCCAGCAGAGAACAGGGTGGGCTGTTTTTT. It translates to CASREQGGLFF.

This clone was seen once. The V and J genes are TRBV7-6 and TRBJ2-1; perhaps TRBD2 as D (6 bases). CDR1 and CDR2 from the germline V gene are SGHVS and FNYEAQ. The ends were cut back, 2 bases at V and 7 bases at J, with 6 bases in the middle. The CDR3 is 12 amino acids. The CDR3 nucleotides read TGTGCCAGCAGCTTACTAGCGAATGAGCAGTTCTTC. It encodes CASSLLANEQFF.

The chain carries TRBV7-7 and TRBJ2-2, with 16 bases that match TRBD2. This CDR3 is 19 amino acids long. J was trimmed by 6 bases and V by 4 bases; bases with no gene match: 11. The V gene's germline CDR1 is SSHAT and CDR2 FNYEAQ (reference sequence). The CDR3 here is CASSSKPGLAGGPAGELFF. For the CDR3, the DNA is TGTGCCAGCAGCTCGAAGCCGGGACTAGCGGGGGGGCCAGCCGGGGAGCTGTTTTTT.

The chain couples TRBV15 to TRBJ1-3, with no clear D. This CDR3 is built from 14 residues. Germline loops: CDR1 LNHNV, CDR2 YYDKDF (reference sequence). V was pared by 10 bases and J by 1 base, with 14 bases between. DNA for the CDR3: TGTGCCAGCACCCTGGGGAGGTCTGGAAACACCATATATTTT. Protein: CASTLGRSGNTIYF.

This chain's CDR3 is CASSPGLNEQFF. CDR3 bases: TGTGCCAGCAGCCCCGGTTTAAATGAGCAGTTCTTC. V usage is TRBV11-3 and J usage is TRBJ2-1, with D uncertain. Germline V gene data show CDR1 as SGHNT and CDR2 as YENEEA. The germline V and J ends were trimmed by 5 bases and 7 bases, with 9 bases remaining between them. The CDR3 consists of 12 residues.

The CDR3 is CASTETSGQQYF. CDR3 bases: TGTGCCAGCACCGAGACTAGCGGACAGCAGTACTTC. The chain recombines TRBV6-5 with TRBJ2-7; TRBD2 aligns across 9 bases. The germline V gene encodes CDR1 MNHEY and CDR2 SVGAGI. J was trimmed by 8 bases and V by 7 bases; bases with no gene match: 6. This CDR3 region has 12 residues.

The chain links TRBV29-1 to TRBJ2-1; D perhaps matches TRBD1 (6 bases). Germline V gene sequence: CDR1 SQVTM, CDR2 ANQGSEA. The V end was cut by 6 bases, the J end by 7 bases, with 22 bases between. CDR3 length: 15 amino acids. The CDR3 nucleotides read TGCAGCGTCGGGCCCGGGACAAGGTCGTTGAATGAGCAGTTCTTC. This codes for CSVGPGTRSLNEQFF.

The V gene is TRBV13, the J gene TRBJ2-7; weak D call: TRBD1 (6 bases). Trimming pared 5 bases from V and 4 bases from J, leaving 18 bases between. The CDR3 has 15 amino acids. Germline values: CDR1 PRHDT, CDR2 FYEKMQ (reference sequence). DNA for the CDR3: TGTGCCAGCAGCGATGGATGGACAGCTCCTTACGAGCAGTACTTC. This codes for CASSDGWTAPYEQYF.

This chain uses TRBV7-2 with TRBJ2-3; D ambiguous. Germline CDR1 is SGHTA and CDR2 is FQGNSA. V was pared by 2 bases and J by 2 bases, with 2 bases between. This CDR3 has 12 amino acids. This CDR3 is CASSLYTDTQYF. The CDR3 nucleotides read TGTGCCAGCAGCTTATACACAGATACGCAGTATTTT.

The chain recombines TRBV5-1 with TRBJ1-3; TRBD1 aligns across 9 bases. CDR1 is SGHRS, CDR2 YFSETQ, per germline. CDR3 length equals 15 residues. Trimming removed 2 bases from V and 4 bases from J; junction bases left unmatched: 4. DNA for the CDR3: TGCGCCAGCAGCTTCACAGGGGGCTCGGGAAACACCATATATTTT. It is translated as CASSFTGGSGNTIYF. Looking up the rest from reference TRBV5-1 and TRBJ1-3 gives the full variable domain: KAGVTQTPRYLIKTRGQQVTLSCSPISGHRSVSWYQQTPGQGLQFLFEYFSETQRNKGNFPGRFSGRQFSNSRSEMNVSTLELGDSALYLCASSFTGGSGNTIYFGEGSWLTVV.

V and J are TRBV6-1 and TRBJ1-6, with D tentatively TRBD1 (5 bases). The ends were cut back, 11 bases at V and 9 bases at J, with 20 bases in the middle. The CDR3 runs to 14 residues. Germline V lookup: CDR1 MNHNS, CDR2 SASEGT. The CDR3 DNA reads as TGTGCCTCCGACGACACGGGGGGTGGTTCACCCCTCCACTTT. Its translation is CASDDTGGGSPLHF.

The chain combines TRBV19 with TRBJ1-5; possible D gene TRBD1, 5 bases. V was shortened by 3 bases and J by 7 bases, with 16 bases between the two germline ends. The CDR3 is 15 residues long. Germline V gene data show CDR1 as LNHDA and CDR2 as SQIVND (reference sequence). CDR3 sequence: CASSILQQVGQPQHF. The CDR3 nucleotides are TGTGCCAGTAGTATTCTTCAACAGGTTGGGCAGCCCCAGCATTTT.

The DNA for the CDR3 is TGTGCCAGCACCCCCGGTCGGGACAGGGGGAATCAGCCCCAGCATTTT. Protein product: CASTPGRDRGNQPQHF. This chain links TRBV7-8 with TRBJ1-5; 11 bases map to TRBD1. The CDR3 consists of 16 residues. Germline V gene lookup returns CDR1 SGHVS and CDR2 FQNEAQ. The J segment lost 4 bases and the V segment lost 7 bases, leaving 9 bases of the junction unmatched.

This clone was recorded a few times. The chain joins TRBV5-6 to TRBJ1-6; TRBD1 is a possible D gene (6 bases). This CDR3 spans 14 amino acids. Germline CDR1 SGHDT, CDR2 YYEEEE. V lost 0 bases to trimming and J lost 5 bases, with 6 bases between them. CDR3 in amino acids: CASSLGQDNSPLHF. The CDR3 DNA reads TGTGCCAGCAGCTTGGGACAGGATAATTCACCCCTCCACTTT.